The source of this T cell receptor beta chain is a study of blood T cells in healthy people across ages. Broader study findings: A conclusive naive versus antigen-experienced comparison was prevented by the unsorted PBMCs. Expanded clonotype shifts may have been confounded, as the donors had an unknown CMV status.

This CDR3 has 15 residues. Trimming removed 7 bases at V and 3 bases at J, with 15 bases between. Germline CDR1 reads LGHNA; CDR2 reads YNFKEQ. A J-beta primer mix and a sample-barcoded 5' primer were used in a second PCR of roughly 6 to 11 cycles. Using its own MiXCR run on the 5' RACE reads, TCRdb lists one record per CDR3 protein. Seen here are approximately 810,000 distinct CDR3 sequences, around 28% observed once, and the top ten hold approximately 15%. Note on this clonotype: The antigen remains unidentified.

The receptor's source is a woman older than 75 in good health. The rearrangement uses TRBV4-2 and TRBJ1-4; possible D gene TRBD1, 5 bases. The sequencing sample was made of blood. The CDR3 DNA sequence: TGTGCCAGCAACGGGTATGGGGCGTCTAATGAAAAACTGTTTTTT. It codes for CASNGYGASNEKLFF.